Detailed here is one TCR beta chain. The antigen it binds to is not known. Nothing much larger sits one base from this clone, and base qualities are not available. The CDR3, cysteine through phenylalanine, is 13 amino acids long. Solely the CDR3 DNA is kept, with 39 bases framed from the first base. V is reduced by 1 base and J by 4 bases, leaving a spacing of 10 bases between them. For CDR1 and CDR2, the germline V gene (reference sequence) lists DFQATT and SNEGSKA. Moderately to severely active disease, a Clinical Activity Score of at least 3, a NOSPECS grade of at least 4, and a duration under 3 months were present in ophthalmopathy patients. Patients with uncontrolled infections, other autoimmune diseases, pregnancy or lactation were excluded. Diagnoses relied on clinical symptoms, serum thyroxine and TRAb, thyroid ultrasound and orbital computed tomography. PBMCs were isolated from roughly 10 ml of fresh peripheral blood by Ficoll-Paque density gradient centrifugation. Trizol reagent was used to extract total RNA, and RNA quality was then checked on an Agilent 2100 Bioanalyzer.

TCR beta CDR3 regions were amplified from RNA transcripts. A first-round RT-PCR of the TCR CDR3 used the HTBI primer set with the Qiagen OneStep RT-PCR kit. Libraries were constructed in a second round of multiplex PCR, after which size selection and purification were carried out. Paired-end sequencing of the libraries was performed with 100 bp reads on an Illumina HiSeq2000. The authors' analysis ran thus. SOAPnuke was used to process the raw data, with reads discarded if the reads contained adapters or uncalled bases, had a mean Phred below 15, or lacked an exact constant-primer or identifier match. High-quality paired reads were merged using COPE v1.2.5, and each unique nucleotide sequence was defined as a clonotype. MiTCR v1.1 was used to align the clonotypes against IMGT TRBV, TRBD and TRBJ reference segments. The analysis was restricted to V-J combinations with a frequency above 0.0001, which together covered 99% to 99.2% of the repertoires. A TCS score was defined as the ratio of F50 (clonal expansion) to E x V (chaos), with BLOSUM62-based TCRdist applied between CDR3 peptides within each V-J. Welch's t-statistics and random forest reduced roughly 540 V-J features to under 15, which were used in a naive Bayes classifier (R e1071). TCRdb passed the public sequencing reads through fastp at Q25 and MiXCR, retaining productive beta sequences. CDR3 protein duplicates are merged, each entry listing the most common genes and DNA. The V and J calls reflect TCRdb's pipeline rather than the authors' work. The sample contains about 480,000 distinct CDR3 sequences, approximately 25% of them found a single time. The ten top clones hold roughly 10% of the sample.

This sample is part of a study of T cells in Graves' hyperthyroidism and ophthalmopathy (dated by TCRdb to between 2018 and 2021). With regard to the full study: Peripheral blood was sampled at the time of initial diagnosis, prior to any treatment. The study also compared thyroid tissue and blood T-cell repertoires from about six Graves' hyperthyroidism patients. TCR Vbeta CDR3 sequencing of 135 peripheral blood samples (more than 40 ophthalmopathy, 75 to 85 hyperthyroidism and approximately 17 progressor patients) is reported in the paper. Prospective prediction of ophthalmopathy was tested in an independent validation cohort of about 19 hyperthyroidism patients and 15 to 17 patients who later progressed to ophthalmopathy. Following sampling, methimazole starting at 30 mg daily was given to hyperthyroidism patients, and high-dose intravenous methylprednisolone was given to ophthalmopathy patients. To identify distinguishing TCR V-J signatures, a discovery cohort of 95 to 100 patients was used, comprising 43 with Graves' ophthalmopathy and some 60 with stable Graves' hyperthyroidism. The roughly 100 discovery patients were divided at random into training and test sets in a 7:3 ratio.

Beyond this particular receptor, the publication reports: Most expanded thyroid clonotypes (frequency above 0.001) were also detected in blood, a finding suggesting that blood repertoires may reflect thyroid immune responses. Sample size was not statistically predetermined, and investigators were not blinded to group allocation. A 13 V-J signature model separated ophthalmopathy from stable hyperthyroidism, with approximately 87% sensitivity and 81.08% specificity in cross-validation and 80%/75% in testing. In validation, the model predicted progression to ophthalmopathy with just under 71% sensitivity and less than 75% specificity, a median of roughly seven months before onset.

The sequencing sample was made of blood. Recombination connected TRBV20-1 to TRBJ2-5; a tentative D match to TRBD1 spans 6 bases. The origin of this receptor is a woman in her twenties or thirties with Graves' ophthalmopathy. The nucleotide sequence reads TGCAGTGCTAGAGTAGCAGGGGCAGAGACCCAGTACTTC. This codes for CSARVAGAETQYF.